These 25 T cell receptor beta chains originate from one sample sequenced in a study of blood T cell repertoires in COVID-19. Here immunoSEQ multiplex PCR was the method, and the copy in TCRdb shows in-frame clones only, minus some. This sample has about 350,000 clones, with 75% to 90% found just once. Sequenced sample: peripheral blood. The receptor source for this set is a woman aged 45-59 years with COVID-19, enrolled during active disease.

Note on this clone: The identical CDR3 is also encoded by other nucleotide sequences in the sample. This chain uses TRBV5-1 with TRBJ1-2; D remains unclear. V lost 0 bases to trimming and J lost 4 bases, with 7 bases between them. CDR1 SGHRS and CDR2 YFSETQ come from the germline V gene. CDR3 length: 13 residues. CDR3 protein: CASSLDSSYGYTF. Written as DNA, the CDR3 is TGCGCCAGCAGCTTGGACAGCAGCTATGGCTACACCTTC.

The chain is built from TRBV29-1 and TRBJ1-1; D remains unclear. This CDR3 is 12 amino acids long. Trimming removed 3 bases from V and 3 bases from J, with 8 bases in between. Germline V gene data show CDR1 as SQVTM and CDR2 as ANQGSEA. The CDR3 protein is CSVEEEYTEAFF. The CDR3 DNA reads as TGCAGCGTTGAGGAGGAGTACACTGAAGCTTTCTTT.

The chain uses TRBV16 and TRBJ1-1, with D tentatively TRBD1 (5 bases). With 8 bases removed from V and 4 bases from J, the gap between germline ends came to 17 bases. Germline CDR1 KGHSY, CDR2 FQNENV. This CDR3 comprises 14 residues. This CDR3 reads CASGHTDFGTEAFF. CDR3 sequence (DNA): TGTGCCAGCGGACACACCGATTTCGGCACTGAAGCTTTCTTT.

CDR3 sequence reads: CASSPQGAEGEKLFF. The CDR3 DNA reads TGTGCCAGCAGTCCCCAGGGGGCAGAGGGTGAAAAACTGTTTTTT. The V call is TRBV27, the J call TRBJ1-4; 8 positions agree with TRBD1. Trimming removed 5 bases from V and 7 bases from J; junction bases left unmatched: 9. Germline values: CDR1 MNHEY, CDR2 SMNVEV (reference sequence). The length of the CDR3 is 15 residues.

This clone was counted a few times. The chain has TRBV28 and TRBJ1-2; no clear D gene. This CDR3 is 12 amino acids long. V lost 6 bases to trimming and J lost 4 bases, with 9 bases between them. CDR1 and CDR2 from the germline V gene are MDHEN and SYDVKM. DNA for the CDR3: TGTGCCAGCAGCAGCGATTCCTATGGCTACACCTTC. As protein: CASSSDSYGYTF.

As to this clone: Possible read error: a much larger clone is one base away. The CDR3: CASSLTAMNTEAFF. The CDR3 DNA reads TGTGCCAGCAGTTTAACAGCCATGAACACTGAAGCTTTCTTT. V gene TRBV27 combines with J gene TRBJ1-1; D gene ambiguous. Germline CDR1 is MNHEY and CDR2 is SMNVEV (reference sequence). This CDR3 spans 14 amino acids. Trimming shortened V by 2 bases and J by 0 bases, and 7 bases separated the two germline ends.

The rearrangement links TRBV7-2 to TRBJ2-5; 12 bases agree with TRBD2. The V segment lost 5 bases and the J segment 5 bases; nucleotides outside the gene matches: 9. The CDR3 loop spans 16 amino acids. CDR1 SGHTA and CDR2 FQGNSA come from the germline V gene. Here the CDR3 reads CASSKTSGSIGETQYF. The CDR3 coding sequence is TGTGCCAGCAGCAAGACTAGCGGGAGTATAGGGGAGACCCAGTACTTC.

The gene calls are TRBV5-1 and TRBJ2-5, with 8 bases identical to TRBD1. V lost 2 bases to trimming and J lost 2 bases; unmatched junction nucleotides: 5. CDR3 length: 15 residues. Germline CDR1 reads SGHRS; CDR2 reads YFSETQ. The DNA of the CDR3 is TGCGCCAGCAGCTTTGGGACAGGAGGACAAGAGACCCAGTACTTC. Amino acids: CASSFGTGGQETQYF.

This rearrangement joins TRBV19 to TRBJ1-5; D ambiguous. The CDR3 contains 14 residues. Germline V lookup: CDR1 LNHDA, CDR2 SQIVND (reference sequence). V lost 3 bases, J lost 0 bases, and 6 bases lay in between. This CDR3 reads CASSISHSNQPQHF. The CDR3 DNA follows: TGTGCCAGTAGTATTTCCCATAGCAATCAGCCCCAGCATTTT.

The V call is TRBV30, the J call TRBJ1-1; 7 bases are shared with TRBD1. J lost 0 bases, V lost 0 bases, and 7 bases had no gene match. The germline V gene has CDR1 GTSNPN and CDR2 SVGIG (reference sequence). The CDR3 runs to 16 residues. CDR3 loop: CAWSVLRDSMNTEAFF. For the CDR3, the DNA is TGTGCCTGGAGTGTATTAAGGGACAGTATGAACACTGAAGCTTTCTTT.

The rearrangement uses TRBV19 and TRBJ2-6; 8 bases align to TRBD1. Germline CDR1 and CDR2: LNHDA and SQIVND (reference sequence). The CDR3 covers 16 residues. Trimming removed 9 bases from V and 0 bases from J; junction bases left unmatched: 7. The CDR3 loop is CASRQGKASGANVLTF. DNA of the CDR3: TGTGCCAGCCGACAGGGGAAGGCCTCTGGGGCCAACGTCCTGACTTTC.

The CDR3: CASSYRGGREWADTQYF. The CDR3 DNA reads TGTGCCAGCAGCTATCGTGGAGGGCGGGAGTGGGCAGATACGCAGTATTTT. The rearrangement joins TRBV4-2 to TRBJ2-3; TRBD2 aligns across 7 bases. CDR1 and CDR2 from the germline V gene are LGHNA and YNFKEQ. J lost 4 bases, V lost 5 bases, and 15 bases had no gene match. The CDR3 consists of 17 residues.

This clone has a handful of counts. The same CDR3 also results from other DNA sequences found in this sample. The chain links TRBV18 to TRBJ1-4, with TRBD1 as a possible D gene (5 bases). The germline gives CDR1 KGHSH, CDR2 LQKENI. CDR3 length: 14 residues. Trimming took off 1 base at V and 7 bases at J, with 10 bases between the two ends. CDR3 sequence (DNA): TGTGCCAGCTCACCACTTCAGGGTGGTGAAAAACTGTTTTTT. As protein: CASSPLQGGEKLFF.

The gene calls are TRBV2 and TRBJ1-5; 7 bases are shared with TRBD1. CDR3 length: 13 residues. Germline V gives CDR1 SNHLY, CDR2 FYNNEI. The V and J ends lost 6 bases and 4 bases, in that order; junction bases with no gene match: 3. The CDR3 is CASRGQINQPQHF. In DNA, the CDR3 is TGTGCCAGCAGGGGACAGATTAATCAGCCCCAGCATTTT.

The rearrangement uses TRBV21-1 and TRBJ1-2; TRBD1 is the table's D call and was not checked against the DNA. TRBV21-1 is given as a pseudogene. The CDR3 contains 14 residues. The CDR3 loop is CASSNTRVDYGYTF. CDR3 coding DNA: TGTGCCAGCAGCAATACCAGGGTTGACTATGGCTACACCTTC.

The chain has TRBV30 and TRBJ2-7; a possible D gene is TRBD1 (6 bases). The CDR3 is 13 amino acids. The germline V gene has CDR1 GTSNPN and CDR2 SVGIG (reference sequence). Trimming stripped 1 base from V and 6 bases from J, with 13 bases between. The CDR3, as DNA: TGTGCCTGGAGTGCTCACAGGGTGGGCGAGCAGTACTTC. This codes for CAWSAHRVGEQYF.

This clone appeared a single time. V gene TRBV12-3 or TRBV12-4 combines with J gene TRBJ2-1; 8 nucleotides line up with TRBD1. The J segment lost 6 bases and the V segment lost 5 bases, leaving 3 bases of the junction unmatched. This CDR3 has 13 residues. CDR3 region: CASSTGTGNEQFF. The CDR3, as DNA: TGTGCCAGCAGTACCGGGACAGGCAATGAGCAGTTCTTC.

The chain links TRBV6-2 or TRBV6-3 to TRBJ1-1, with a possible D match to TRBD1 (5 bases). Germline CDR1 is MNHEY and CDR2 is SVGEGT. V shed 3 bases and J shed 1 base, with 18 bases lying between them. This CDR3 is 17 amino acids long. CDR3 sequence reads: CASSYQQGVGWNTEAFF. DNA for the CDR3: TGTGCCAGCAGTTATCAGCAGGGTGTTGGTTGGAACACTGAAGCTTTCTTT.

The CDR3: CASSLGTAQYF. The CDR3 bases are TGTGCCAGCAGCTTGGGGACAGCCCAGTATTTT. The chain combines TRBV7-9 with TRBJ2-3; TRBD1 matches 7 bases. Germline values: CDR1 SEHNR, CDR2 FQNEAQ (reference sequence). J gave up 12 bases and V 3 bases, and 3 bases lay outside the gene matches. The CDR3 spans 11 residues. Filled out from reference TRBV7-9 and TRBJ2-3, the complete variable domain reads DTGVSQNPRHKITKRGQNVTFRCDPISEHNRLYWYRQTLGQGPEFLTYFQNEAQLEKSRLLSDRFSAERPKGSFSTLEIQRTEQGDSAMYLCASSLGTAQYFGPGTRLTVL.

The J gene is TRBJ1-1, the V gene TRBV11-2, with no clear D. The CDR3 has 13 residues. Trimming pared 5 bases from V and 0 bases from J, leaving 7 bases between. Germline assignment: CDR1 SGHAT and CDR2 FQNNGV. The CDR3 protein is CASSPSVNTEAFF. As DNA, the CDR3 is TGTGCCAGCAGCCCGTCGGTGAACACTGAAGCTTTCTTT.

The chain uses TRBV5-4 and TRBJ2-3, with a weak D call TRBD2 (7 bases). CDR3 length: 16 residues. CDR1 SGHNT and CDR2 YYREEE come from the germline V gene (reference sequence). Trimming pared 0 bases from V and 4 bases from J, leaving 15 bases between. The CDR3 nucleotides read TGTGCCAGCAGCTTGGAGGCTAGGGGGGGGGCAGATACGCAGTATTTT. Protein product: CASSLEARGGADTQYF.

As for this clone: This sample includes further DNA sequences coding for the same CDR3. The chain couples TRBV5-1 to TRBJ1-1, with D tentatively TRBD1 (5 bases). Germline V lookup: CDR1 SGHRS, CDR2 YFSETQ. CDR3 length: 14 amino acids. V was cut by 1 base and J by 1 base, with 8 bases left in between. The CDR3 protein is CASSLRGENTEAFF. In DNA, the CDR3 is TGCGCCAGCAGCTTGCGGGGGGAGAACACTGAAGCTTTCTTT.

Here the CDR3 reads CASSKGGSTEAFF. The CDR3 nucleotides read TGTGCCAGCAGTAAGGGCGGGAGCACTGAAGCTTTCTTT. The chain uses TRBV2 and TRBJ1-1; D is uncertain. The CDR3 runs to 13 residues. The germline V gene encodes CDR1 SNHLY and CDR2 FYNNEI. V lost 5 bases and J lost 4, with 11 bases in between.

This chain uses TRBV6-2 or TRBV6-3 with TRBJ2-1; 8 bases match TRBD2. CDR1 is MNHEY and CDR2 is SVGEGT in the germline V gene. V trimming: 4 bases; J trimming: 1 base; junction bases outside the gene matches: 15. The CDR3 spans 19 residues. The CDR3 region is CASSFLPGLVPYSYNEQFF. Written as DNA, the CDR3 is TGTGCCAGCAGTTTCCTCCCGGGACTAGTTCCTTATTCCTACAATGAGCAGTTCTTC.

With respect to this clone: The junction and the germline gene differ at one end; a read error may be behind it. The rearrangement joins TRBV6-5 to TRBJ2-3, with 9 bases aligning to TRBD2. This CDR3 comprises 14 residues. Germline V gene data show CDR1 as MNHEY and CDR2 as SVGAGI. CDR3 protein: CASRISGSRDTQYF. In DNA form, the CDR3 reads TGTGCCAGCAGGATTAGCGGGAGCAGAGATACGCAGTATTTT.